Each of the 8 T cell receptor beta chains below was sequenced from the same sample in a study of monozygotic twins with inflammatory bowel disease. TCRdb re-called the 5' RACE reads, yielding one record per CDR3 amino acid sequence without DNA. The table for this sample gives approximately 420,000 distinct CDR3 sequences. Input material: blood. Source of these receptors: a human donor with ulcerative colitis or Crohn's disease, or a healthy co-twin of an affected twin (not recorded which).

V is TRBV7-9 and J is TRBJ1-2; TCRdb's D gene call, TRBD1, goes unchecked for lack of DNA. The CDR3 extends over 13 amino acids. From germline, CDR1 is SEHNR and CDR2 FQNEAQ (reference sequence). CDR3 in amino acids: CASRGEGDYGYTF.

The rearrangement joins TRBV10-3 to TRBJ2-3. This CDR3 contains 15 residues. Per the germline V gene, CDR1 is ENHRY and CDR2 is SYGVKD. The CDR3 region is CAISGSGLGTDTQYF.

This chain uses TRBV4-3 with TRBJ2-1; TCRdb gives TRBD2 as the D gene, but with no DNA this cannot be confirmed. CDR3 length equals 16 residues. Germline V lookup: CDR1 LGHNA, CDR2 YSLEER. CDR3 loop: CASSHYSGEAYAEQFF.

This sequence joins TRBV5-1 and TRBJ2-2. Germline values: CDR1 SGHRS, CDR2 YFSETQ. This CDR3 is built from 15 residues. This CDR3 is CASSWGAANTGELFF.

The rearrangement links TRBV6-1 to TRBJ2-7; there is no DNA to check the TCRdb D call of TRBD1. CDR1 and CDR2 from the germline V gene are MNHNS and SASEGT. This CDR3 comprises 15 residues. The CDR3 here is CASAQAPQLAYEQYF.

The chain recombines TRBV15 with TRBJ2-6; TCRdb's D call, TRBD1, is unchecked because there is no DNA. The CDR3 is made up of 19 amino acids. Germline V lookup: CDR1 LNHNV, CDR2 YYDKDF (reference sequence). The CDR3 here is CATSGEKGTGLSGANVLTF.

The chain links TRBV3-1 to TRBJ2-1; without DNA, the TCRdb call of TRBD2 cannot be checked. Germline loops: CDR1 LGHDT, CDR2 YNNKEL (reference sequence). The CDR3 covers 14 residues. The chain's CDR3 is CASTPYASGDEQFF.

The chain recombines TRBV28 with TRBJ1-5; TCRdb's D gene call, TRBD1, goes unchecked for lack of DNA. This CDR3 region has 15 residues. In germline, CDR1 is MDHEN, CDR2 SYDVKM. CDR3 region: CASSLYPGRHQPQHF.